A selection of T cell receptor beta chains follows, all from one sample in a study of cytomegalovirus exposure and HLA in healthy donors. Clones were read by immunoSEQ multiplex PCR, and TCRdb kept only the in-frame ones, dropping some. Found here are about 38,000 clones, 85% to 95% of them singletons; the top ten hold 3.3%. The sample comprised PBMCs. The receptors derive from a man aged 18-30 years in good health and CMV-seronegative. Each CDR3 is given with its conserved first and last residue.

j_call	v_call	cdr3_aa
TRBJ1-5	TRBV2	CASSPQGPQPQHF
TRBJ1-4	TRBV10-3	CAISEVRGSEKLFF
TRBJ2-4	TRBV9	CASSAGGDLAKNIQYF
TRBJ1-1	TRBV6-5	CASKYFTNTEAFF
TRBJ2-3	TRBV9	CASTRWGGTDTQYF
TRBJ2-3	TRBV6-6	CASSYSSTRGMDTQYF
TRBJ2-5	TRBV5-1	CASSGIQGGETQYF
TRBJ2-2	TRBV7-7	CASSRKPPGQVNTGELFF
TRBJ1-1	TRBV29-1	CSVKNTEAFF
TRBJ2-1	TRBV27	CASSFLDTNEQFF
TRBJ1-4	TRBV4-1	CASSQAGGSNEKLFF
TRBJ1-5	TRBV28	CASSAILRDSSQPQHF
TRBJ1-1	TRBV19	CASSIVGGRGNTEAFF
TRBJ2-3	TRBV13	CASSLTGPRVGADKDTQYF
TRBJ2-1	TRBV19	CASSMSAVPNNEQFF
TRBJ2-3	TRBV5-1	CASNRGSTDTQYF